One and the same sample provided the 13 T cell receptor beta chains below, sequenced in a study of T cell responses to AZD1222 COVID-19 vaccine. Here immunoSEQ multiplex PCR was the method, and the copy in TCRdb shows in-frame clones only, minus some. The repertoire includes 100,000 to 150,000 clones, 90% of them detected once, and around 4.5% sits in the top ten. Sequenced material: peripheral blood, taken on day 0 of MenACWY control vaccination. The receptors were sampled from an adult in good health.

CDR3 sequence reads: CASSLSGDGEAFF. The CDR3, as DNA: TGTGCCAGCAGCCTGTCGGGGGACGGTGAAGCTTTCTTT. The rearrangement uses TRBV7-6 and TRBJ1-1, with a tentative D call TRBD1 (5 bases). CDR3 length: 13 residues. Germline V gene data show CDR1 as SGHVS and CDR2 as FNYEAQ. The V and J ends lost 5 bases and 7 bases respectively, with 14 bases between them.

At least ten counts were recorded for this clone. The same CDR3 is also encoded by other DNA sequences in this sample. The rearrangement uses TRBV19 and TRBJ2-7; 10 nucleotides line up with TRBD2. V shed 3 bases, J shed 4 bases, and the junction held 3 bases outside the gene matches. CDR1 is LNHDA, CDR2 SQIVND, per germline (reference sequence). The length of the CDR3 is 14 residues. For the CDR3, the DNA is TGTGCCAGTAGTATCGGACTAGCGGTATACGAGCAGTACTTC. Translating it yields CASSIGLAVYEQYF.

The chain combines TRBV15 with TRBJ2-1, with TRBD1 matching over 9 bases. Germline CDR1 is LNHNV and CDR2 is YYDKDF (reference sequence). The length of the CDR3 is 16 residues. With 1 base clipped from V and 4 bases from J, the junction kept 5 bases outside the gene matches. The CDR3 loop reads CATSRGGQGNYNEQFF. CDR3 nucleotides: TGTGCCACCAGCAGAGGGGGACAGGGTAATTACAATGAGCAGTTCTTC.

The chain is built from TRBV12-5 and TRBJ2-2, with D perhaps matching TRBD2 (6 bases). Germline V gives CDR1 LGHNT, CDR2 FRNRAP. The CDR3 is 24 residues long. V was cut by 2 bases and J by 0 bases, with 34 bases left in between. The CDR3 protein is CASGLLLSPLLTLRESSNTGELFF. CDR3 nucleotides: TGTGCTAGTGGTTTGCTCCTAAGCCCGCTCCTAACATTACGGGAGAGCTCGAACACCGGGGAGCTGTTTTTT.

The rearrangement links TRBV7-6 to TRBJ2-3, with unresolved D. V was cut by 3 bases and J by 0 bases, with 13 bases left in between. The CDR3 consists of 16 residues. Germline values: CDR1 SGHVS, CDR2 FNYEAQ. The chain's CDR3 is CASSFMAPTSTDTQYF. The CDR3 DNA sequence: TGTGCCAGCAGCTTTATGGCTCCAACTAGCACAGATACGCAGTATTTT.

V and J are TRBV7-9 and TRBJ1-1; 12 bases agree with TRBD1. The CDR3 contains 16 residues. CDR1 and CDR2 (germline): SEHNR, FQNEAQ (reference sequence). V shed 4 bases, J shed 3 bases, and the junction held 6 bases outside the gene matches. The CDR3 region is CASSSPGQGADTEAFF. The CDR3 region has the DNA TGTGCCAGCAGCTCCCCGGGACAGGGGGCGGACACTGAAGCTTTCTTT.

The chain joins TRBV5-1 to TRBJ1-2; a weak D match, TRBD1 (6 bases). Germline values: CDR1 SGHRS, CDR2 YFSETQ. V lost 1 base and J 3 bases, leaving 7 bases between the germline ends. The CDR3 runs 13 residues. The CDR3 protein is CASSLQGYYGYTF. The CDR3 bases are TGCGCCAGCAGCTTGCAGGGGTACTATGGCTACACCTTC. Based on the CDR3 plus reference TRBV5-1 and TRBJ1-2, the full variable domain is KAGVTQTPRYLIKTRGQQVTLSCSPISGHRSVSWYQQTPGQGLQFLFEYFSETQRNKGNFPGRFSGRQFSNSRSEMNVSTLELGDSALYLCASSLQGYYGYTFGSGTRLTVV.

CDR3 protein: CASSPTGNFYEQYF. The CDR3 region has the DNA TGCGCCAGCAGCCCGACAGGGAACTTCTACGAGCAGTACTTC. The chain uses TRBV4-1 and TRBJ2-7; 7 nucleotides agree with TRBD1. The CDR3 extends over 14 amino acids. Unmatched junction bases numbered 6, after V lost 4 bases and J lost 3 bases. CDR1 is MGHRA, CDR2 YSYEKL, per germline.

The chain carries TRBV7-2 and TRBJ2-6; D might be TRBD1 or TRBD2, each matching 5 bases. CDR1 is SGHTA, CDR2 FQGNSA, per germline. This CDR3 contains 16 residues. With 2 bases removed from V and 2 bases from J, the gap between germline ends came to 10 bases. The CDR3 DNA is TGTGCCAGCAGCTTATATTCGGGGCCTGGGGCCAACGTCCTGACTTTC. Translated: CASSLYSGPGANVLTF. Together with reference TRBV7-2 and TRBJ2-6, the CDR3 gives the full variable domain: GAGVSQSPSNKVTEKGKDVELRCDPISGHTALYWYRQSLGQGLEFLIYFQGNSAPDKSGLPSDRFSAERTGGSVSTLTIQRTQQEDSAVYLCASSLYSGPGANVLTFGAGSRLTVL.

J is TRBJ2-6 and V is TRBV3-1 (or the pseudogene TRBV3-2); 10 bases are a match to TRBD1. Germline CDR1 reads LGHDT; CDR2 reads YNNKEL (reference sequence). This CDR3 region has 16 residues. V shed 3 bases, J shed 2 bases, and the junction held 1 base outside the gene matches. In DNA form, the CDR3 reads TGTGCCAGCAGCCACGGACAGGGGGCTGGGGCCAACGTCCTGACTTTC. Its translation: CASSHGQGAGANVLTF.

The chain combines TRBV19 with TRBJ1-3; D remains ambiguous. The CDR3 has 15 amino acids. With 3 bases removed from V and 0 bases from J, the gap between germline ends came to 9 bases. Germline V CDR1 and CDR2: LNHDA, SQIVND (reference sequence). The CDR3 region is CASSITVSSGNTIYF. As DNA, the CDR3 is TGTGCCAGTAGTATTACAGTAAGCTCTGGAAACACCATATATTTT.

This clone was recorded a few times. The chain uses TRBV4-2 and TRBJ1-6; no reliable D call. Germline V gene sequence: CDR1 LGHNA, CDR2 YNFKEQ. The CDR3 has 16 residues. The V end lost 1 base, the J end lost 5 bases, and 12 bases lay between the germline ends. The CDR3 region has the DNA TGTGCCAGCAGCCAAGCACAGAATATTAATAATTCACCCCTCCACTTT. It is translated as CASSQAQNINNSPLHF.

The CDR3 here is CASSQGSDEQFF. In DNA, the CDR3 is TGTGCCAGCTCCCAGGGTAGCGATGAGCAGTTCTTC. This chain uses TRBV6-5 with TRBJ2-1; the D gene could be TRBD1 or TRBD2 (5 bases each). CDR1 is MNHEY, CDR2 SVGAGI, per germline. V was cut by 8 bases and J by 8 bases, with 13 bases left in between. The CDR3 extends over 12 amino acids.